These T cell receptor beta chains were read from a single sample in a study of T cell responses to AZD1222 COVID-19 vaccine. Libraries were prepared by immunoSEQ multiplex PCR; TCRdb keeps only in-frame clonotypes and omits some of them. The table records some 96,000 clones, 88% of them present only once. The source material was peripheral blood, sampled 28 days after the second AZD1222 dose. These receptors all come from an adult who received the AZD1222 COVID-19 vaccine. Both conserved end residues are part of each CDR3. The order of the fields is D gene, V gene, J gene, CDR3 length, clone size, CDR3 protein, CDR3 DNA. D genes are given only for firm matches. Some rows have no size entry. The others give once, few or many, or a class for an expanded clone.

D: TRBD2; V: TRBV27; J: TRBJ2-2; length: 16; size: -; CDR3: CASSLFAGGVAGELFF; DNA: TGTGCCAGCAGTTTATTTGCGGGAGGGGTCGCCGGGGAGCTGTTTTTT
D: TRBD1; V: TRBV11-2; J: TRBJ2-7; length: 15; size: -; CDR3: CASSDLGQGAREQYF; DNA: TGTGCCAGCAGCGATTTGGGACAGGGGGCGCGTGAGCAGTACTTC
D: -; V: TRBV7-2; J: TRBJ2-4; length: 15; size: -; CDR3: CASSNTQVYKNIQYF; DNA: TGTGCCAGCAGCAACACACAGGTTTACAAAAACATTCAGTACTTC
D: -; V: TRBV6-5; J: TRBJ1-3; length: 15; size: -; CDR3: CASSDSYYSGNTIYF; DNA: TGTGCCAGCAGTGACTCCTATTACTCTGGAAACACCATATATTTT
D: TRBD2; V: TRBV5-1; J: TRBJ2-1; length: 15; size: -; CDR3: CASSLSSGRDSEQFF; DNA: TGCGCCAGCAGCTTGTCTAGCGGGAGGGATAGTGAGCAGTTCTTC
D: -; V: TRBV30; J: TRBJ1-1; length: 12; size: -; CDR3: CAWSRGWTEAFF; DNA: TGTGCCTGGAGCCGGGGGTGGACTGAAGCTTTCTTT
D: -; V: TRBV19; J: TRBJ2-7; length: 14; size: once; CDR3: CASSILGIGREQYF; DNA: TGTGCCAGTAGTATTCTGGGCATCGGAAGGGAGCAGTACTTC
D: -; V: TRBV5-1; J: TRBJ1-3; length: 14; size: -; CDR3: CASSLYEGMHTIYF; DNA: TGCGCCAGCAGCTTGTATGAGGGGATGCACACCATATATTTT
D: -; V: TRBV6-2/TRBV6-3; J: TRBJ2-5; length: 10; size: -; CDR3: CASGWETQYF; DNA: TGTGCCAGCGGTTGGGAGACCCAGTACTTC
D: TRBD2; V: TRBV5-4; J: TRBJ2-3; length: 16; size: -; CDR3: CASSLGTSGITDTQYF; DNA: TGTGCCAGCAGCTTGGGGACTAGCGGTATCACAGATACGCAGTATTTT
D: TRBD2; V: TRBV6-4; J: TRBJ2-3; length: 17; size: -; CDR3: CASSDTASGSGSDTQYF; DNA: TGTGCCAGCAGTGATACGGCTAGCGGTAGTGGCTCAGATACGCAGTATTTT
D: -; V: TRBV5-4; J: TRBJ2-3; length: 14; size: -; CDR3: CASSETANTDTQYF; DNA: TGTGCCAGCAGCGAGACAGCTAACACAGATACGCAGTATTTT
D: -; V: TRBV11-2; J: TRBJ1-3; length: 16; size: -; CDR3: CASSPNLQGSGNTIYF; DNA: TGTGCCAGCAGCCCGAACCTCCAGGGATCTGGAAACACCATATATTTT
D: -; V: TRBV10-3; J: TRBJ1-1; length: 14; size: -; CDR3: CAISEGEVNTEAFF; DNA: TGTGCCATCAGTGAGGGGGAGGTGAACACTGAAGCTTTCTTT
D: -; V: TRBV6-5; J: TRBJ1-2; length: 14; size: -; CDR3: CASSSLRADHGYTF; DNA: TGTGCCAGCAGTAGCTTGAGGGCTGACCATGGCTACACCTTC
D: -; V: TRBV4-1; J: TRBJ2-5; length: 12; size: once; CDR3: CASGPWGETQYF; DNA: TGCGCCAGCGGACCCTGGGGGGAGACCCAGTACTTC
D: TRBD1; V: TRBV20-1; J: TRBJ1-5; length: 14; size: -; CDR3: CSASYGQGWQPQHF; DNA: TGCAGTGCTAGTTACGGACAGGGTTGGCAGCCCCAGCATTTT
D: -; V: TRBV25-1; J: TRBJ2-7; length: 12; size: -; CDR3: CASRKDSYEQYF; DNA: TGTGCCAGCAGAAAGGACTCATACGAGCAGTACTTC
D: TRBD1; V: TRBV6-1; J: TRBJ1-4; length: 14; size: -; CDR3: CASSERAGGEKLFF; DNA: TGTGCCAGCAGTGAGAGGGCAGGGGGTGAAAAACTGTTTTTT
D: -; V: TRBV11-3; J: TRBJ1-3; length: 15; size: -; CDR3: CASSPGGFTGNTIYF; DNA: TGTGCCAGCAGCCCCGGAGGATTTACTGGAAACACCATATATTTT
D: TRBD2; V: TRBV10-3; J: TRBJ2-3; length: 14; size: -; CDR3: CAIRLAGETDTQYF; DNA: TGTGCCATCAGGCTAGCGGGAGAGACAGATACGCAGTATTTT
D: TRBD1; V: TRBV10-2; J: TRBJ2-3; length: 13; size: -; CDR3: CASIPQGADTQYF; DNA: TGCGCCAGCATTCCCCAGGGGGCAGATACGCAGTATTTT